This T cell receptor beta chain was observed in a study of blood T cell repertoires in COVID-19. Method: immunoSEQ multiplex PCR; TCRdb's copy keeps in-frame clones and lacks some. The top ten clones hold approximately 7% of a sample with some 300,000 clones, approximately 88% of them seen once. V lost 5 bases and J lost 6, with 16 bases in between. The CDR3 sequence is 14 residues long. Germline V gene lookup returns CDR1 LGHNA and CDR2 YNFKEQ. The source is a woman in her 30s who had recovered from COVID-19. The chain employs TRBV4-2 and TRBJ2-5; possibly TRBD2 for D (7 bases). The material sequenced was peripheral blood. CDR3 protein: CASSTLGGGQTQYF. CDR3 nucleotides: TGTGCCAGCAGCACCTTAGGGGGAGGGCAGACCCAGTACTTC.